The source of this T cell receptor (beta chain) is a study of T cell repertoires in cytomegalovirus infection. The overall study: Matching HLA type, along with CMV infection, was indicated by public TCR beta signatures. Findings and caveats of the study: Identification of carriers of CMV plus the relevant HLA was achieved through cumulative public TCR beta family frequency. The ex vivo response was dominated by HLA-C-restricted CMV-specific TCR beta clonotypes.

TCRdb analysed the reads with MiXCR anew, one entry per CDR3 protein. This table holds 150,000 to 200,000 distinct CDR3 sequences, roughly 14% found once. This clonotype was found many times. Its target is unknown. The CDR3 covers 13 residues. Trimming removed 3 bases from V and 7 bases from J, with 13 bases in between. Looked up from germline, CDR1 is SGHNT and CDR2 is YYREEE (reference sequence). The specimen was PBMCs. The chain recombines TRBV5-4 with TRBJ2-5; unclear D gene. The TCR comes from a human donor in good health (CMV status not recorded). Some clones in this sample may be carry-over from other donors' samples. The chain's CDR3 is CASSWAEMGTQYF. CDR3 DNA: TGTGCCAGCAGCTGGGCGGAAATGGGGACCCAGTACTTC. Combining the CDR3 with reference TRBV5-4 and TRBJ2-5 gives the whole variable domain ETGVTQSPTHLIKTRGQQVTLRCSSQSGHNTVSWYQQALGQGPQFIFQYYREEENGRGNFPPRFSGLQFPNYSSELNVNALELDDSALYLCASSWAEMGTQYFGPGTRLLVL.